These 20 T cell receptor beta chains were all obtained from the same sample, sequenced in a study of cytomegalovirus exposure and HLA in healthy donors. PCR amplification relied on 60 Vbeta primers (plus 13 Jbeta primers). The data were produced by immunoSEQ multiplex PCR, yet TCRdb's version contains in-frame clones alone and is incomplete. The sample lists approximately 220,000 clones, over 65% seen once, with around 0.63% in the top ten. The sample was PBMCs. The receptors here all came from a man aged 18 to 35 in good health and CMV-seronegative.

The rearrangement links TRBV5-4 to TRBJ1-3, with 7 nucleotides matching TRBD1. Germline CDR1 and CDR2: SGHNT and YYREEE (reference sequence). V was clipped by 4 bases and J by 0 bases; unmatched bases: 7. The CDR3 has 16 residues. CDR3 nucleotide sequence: TGTGCCAGCAGCCCATCACAGGGGAACTCTGGAAACACCATATATTTT. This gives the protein CASSPSQGNSGNTIYF.

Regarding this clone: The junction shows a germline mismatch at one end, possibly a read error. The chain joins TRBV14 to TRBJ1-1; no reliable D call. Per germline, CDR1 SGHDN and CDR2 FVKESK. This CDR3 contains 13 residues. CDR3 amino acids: CTSSLTENTEAFF. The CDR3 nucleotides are TGTACCAGCAGCCTTACAGAGAACACTGAAGCTTTCTTT. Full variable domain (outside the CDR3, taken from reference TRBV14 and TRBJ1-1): EAGVTQFPSHSVIEKGQTVTLRCDPISGHDNLYWYRRVMGKEIKFLLHFVKESKQDESGMPNNRFLAERTGGTYSTLKVQPAELEDSGVYFCTSSLTENTEAFFGQGTRLTVV.

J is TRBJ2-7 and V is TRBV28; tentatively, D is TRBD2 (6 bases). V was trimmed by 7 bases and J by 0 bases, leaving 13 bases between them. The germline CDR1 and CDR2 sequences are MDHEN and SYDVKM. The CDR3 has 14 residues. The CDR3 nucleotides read TGTGCCAGCATCACCGGGACTGCCTCCTACGAGCAGTACTTC. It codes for CASITGTASYEQYF.

The CDR3 region has the DNA TGTGCCAGCAGCGAAAGCGGTAGCGGGGCATACGAGCAGTACTTC. Its protein product is CASSESGSGAYEQYF. The gene calls are TRBV21-1 and TRBJ2-7; the table's D call TRBD2 went unverified against the DNA. TRBV21-1 is a known pseudogene. The CDR3 has 15 residues.

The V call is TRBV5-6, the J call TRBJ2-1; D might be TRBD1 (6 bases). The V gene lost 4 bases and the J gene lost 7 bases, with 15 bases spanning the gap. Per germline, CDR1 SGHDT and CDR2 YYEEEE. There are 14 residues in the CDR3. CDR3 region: CASSTLQGMNEQFF. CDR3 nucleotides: TGTGCCAGCAGCACCTTACAGGGAATGAATGAGCAGTTCTTC.

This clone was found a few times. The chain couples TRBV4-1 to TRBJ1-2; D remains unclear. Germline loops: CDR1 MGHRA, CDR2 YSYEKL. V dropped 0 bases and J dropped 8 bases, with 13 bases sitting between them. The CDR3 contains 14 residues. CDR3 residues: CASSQEDGGWGYTF. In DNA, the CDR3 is TGCGCCAGCAGCCAAGAAGATGGAGGTTGGGGCTACACCTTC.

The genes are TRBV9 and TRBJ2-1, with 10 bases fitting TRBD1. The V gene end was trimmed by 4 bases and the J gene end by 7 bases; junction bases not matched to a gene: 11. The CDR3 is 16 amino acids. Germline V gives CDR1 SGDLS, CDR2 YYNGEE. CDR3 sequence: CASSRNRDRGGNEQFF. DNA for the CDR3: TGTGCCAGCAGCCGGAACCGGGACAGGGGCGGGAATGAGCAGTTCTTC.

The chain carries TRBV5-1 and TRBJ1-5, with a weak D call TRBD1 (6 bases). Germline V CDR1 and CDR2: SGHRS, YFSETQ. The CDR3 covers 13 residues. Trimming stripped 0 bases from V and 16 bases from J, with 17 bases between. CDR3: CASSLVEQGYRHF. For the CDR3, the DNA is TGCGCCAGCAGCTTGGTAGAACAGGGATATCGACATTTT.

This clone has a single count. The DNA for the CDR3 is TGTGCCAGCAGCTTCGCCGGGGAACAGTTCTTC. This encodes CASSFAGEQFF. V usage is TRBV11-2 and J usage is TRBJ2-1; maybe TRBD2 (5 bases). The germline CDR1 and CDR2 sequences are SGHAT and FQNNGV. The V end was cut by 3 bases, the J end by 13 bases, with 10 bases between. The CDR3 loop spans 11 amino acids.

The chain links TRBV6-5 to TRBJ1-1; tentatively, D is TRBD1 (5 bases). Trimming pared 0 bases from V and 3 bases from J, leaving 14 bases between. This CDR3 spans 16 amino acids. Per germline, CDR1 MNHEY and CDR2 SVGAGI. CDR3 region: CASSYSLRGRDTEAFF. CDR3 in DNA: TGTGCCAGCAGTTACTCTTTACGAGGCAGGGACACTGAAGCTTTCTTT.

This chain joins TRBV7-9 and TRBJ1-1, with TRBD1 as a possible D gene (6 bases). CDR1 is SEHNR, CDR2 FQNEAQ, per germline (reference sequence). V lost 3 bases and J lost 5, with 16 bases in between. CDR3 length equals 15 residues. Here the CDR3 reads CASSFSAGGRTEAFF. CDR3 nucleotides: TGTGCCAGCAGCTTCAGCGCCGGGGGGCGGACTGAAGCTTTCTTT.

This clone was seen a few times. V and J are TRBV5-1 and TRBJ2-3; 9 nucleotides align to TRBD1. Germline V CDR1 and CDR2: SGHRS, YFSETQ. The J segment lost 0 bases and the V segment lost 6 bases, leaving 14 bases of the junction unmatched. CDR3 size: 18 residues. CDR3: CASIQGASGLTSTDTQYF. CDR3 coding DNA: TGCGCCAGCATACAGGGGGCTTCGGGGTTAACTAGCACAGATACGCAGTATTTT.

The CDR3 DNA is TGTGCTAGTGGTTCGGGACAGCGAAAGGATGGCTACACCTTC. Translating gives CASGSGQRKDGYTF. The chain couples TRBV12-5 to TRBJ1-2, with 7 positions matching TRBD1. The V gene end was trimmed by 4 bases and the J gene end by 6 bases; junction bases not matched to a gene: 8. This CDR3 has 14 residues. The germline V gene encodes CDR1 LGHNT and CDR2 FRNRAP.

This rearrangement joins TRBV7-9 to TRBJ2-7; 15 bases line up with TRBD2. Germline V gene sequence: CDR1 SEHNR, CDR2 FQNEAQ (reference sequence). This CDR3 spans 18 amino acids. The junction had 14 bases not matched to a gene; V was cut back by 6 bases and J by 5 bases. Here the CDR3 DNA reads TGTGCCAGCAGGTCCTCGGGACTAGCGGGAGGTACTAACCACGAGCAGTACTTC. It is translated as CASRSSGLAGGTNHEQYF. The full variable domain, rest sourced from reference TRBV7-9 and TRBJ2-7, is DTGVSQNPRHKITKRGQNVTFRCDPISEHNRLYWYRQTLGQGPEFLTYFQNEAQLEKSRLLSDRFSAERPKGSFSTLEIQRTEQGDSAMYLCASRSSGLAGGTNHEQYFGPGTRLTVT.

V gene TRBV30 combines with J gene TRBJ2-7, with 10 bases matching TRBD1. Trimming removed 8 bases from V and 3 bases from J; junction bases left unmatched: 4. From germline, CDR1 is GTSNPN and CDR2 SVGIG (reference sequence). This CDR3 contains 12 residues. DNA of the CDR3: TGTGCCGGGGACAGGGGCGACTACGAGCAGTACTTC. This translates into CAGDRGDYEQYF.

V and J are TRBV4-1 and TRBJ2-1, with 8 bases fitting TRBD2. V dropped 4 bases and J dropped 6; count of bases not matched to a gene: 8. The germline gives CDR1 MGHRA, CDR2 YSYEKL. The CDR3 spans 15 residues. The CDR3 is CASSPLAGNVNEQFF. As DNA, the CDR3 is TGCGCCAGCAGCCCCCTAGCGGGCAACGTCAATGAGCAGTTCTTC.

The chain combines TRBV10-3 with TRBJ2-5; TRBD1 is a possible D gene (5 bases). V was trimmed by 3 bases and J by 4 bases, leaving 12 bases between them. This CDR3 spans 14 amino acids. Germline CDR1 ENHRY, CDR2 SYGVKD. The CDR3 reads CAISELGQGETQYF. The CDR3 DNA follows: TGTGCCATCAGTGAACTTGGGCAGGGAGAGACCCAGTACTTC.

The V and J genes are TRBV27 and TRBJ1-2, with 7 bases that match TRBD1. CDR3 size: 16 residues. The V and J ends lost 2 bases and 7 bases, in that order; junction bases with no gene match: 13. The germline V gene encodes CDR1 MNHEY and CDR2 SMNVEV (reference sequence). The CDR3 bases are TGTGCCAGCAGTTTAAACAGGGGTTCCCTGGTCTCTGGCTACACCTTC. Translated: CASSLNRGSLVSGYTF.

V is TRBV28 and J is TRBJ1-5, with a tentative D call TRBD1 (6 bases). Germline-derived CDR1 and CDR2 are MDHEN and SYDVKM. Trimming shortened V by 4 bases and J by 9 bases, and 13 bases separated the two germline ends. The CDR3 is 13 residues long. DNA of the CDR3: TGTGCCAGCAGTTCGTACAGGGAGCGGCCCCAGCATTTT. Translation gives CASSSYRERPQHF.

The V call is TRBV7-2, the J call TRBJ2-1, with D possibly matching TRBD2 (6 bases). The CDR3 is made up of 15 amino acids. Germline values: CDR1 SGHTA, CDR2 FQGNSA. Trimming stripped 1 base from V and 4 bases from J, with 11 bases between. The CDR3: CASSLDVSGYNEQFF. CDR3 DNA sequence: TGTGCCAGCAGCTTAGATGTTAGCGGATACAATGAGCAGTTCTTC.